The 32 T cell receptor beta chains below come from one sample, sequenced in a study of blood T cells in healthy people across ages. The use of a sample-barcoded 5' primer and a J-beta primer mix characterized a second PCR of roughly 7 to 12 cycles. TCRdb recomputed calls from the 5' RACE reads with MiXCR, one row per CDR3 protein. The table includes some 1,500,000 distinct CDR3 sequences, about 42% detected once. Sequencing was done on a sample of blood. The receptors were gathered from a woman younger than 35 in good health.

The chain uses TRBV13 and TRBJ2-5; D gene unclear. V was pared by 6 bases and J by 2 bases, with 10 bases between. Germline V gives CDR1 PRHDT, CDR2 FYEKMQ (reference sequence). CDR3 length: 13 residues. This CDR3 is CASRWSSQETQYF. CDR3 bases: TGTGCCAGCAGATGGTCCTCACAAGAGACCCAGTACTTC.

The J gene is TRBJ2-1, the V gene TRBV9, with D uncertain. Per the germline V gene, CDR1 is SGDLS and CDR2 is YYNGEE. The CDR3 sequence is 15 residues long. Trimming took 0 bases from V and 5 from J, leaving 12 bases between them. This chain's CDR3 is CASSVVGGYDNEQFF. The CDR3 DNA reads as TGTGCCAGCAGCGTAGTCGGTGGGTATGACAATGAGCAGTTCTTC. Full variable domain (missing parts from reference TRBV9 and TRBJ2-1): DSGVTQTPKHLITATGQRVTLRCSPRSGDLSVYWYQQSLDQGLQFLIQYYNGEERAKGNILERFSAQQFPDLHSELNLSSLELGDSALYFCASSVVGGYDNEQFFGPGTRLTVL.

The CDR3 protein is CASSRTISPLHF. The CDR3, as DNA: TGTGCCAGCAGCCGAACGATTTCACCCCTCCACTTT. The chain carries TRBV5-6 and TRBJ1-6, with D unresolved. The CDR3 runs 12 residues. Germline CDR1 and CDR2: SGHDT and YYEEEE. V gave up 4 bases and J gave up 9 bases, with 8 bases separating them.

At least ten counts were recorded for this clonotype. The chain has TRBV29-1 and TRBJ2-3; D remains ambiguous. The CDR3 is 13 amino acids. V was pared by 6 bases and J by 2 bases, with 12 bases between. Germline-derived CDR1 and CDR2 are SQVTM and ANQGSEA. The CDR3, as DNA: TGCAGCGTAGAGACATATCTCACAGATACGCAGTATTTT. Encoded protein: CSVETYLTDTQYF.

The V call is TRBV27, the J call TRBJ2-5; TRBD1 matches 8 bases. The V gene end was trimmed by 5 bases and the J gene end by 5 bases; junction bases not matched to a gene: 10. This CDR3 has 15 residues. Germline V gene sequence: CDR1 MNHEY, CDR2 SMNVEV (reference sequence). The CDR3 DNA is TGTGCCAGCAGTCCCAGGCATGGACAGGGTGAGACCCAGTACTTC. Translated: CASSPRHGQGETQYF.

Written as DNA, the CDR3 is TGTGCCAGCAGTTTGGTCAGTGCTCCCAATCAGCCCCAGCATTTT. Protein sequence: CASSLVSAPNQPQHF. The chain recombines TRBV12-3 or TRBV12-4 with TRBJ1-5; D remains ambiguous. This CDR3 is 15 amino acids long. The ends were cut back, 3 bases at V and 3 bases at J, with 12 bases in the middle.

A word on this clonotype: The junction shows a germline mismatch at one end, possibly a read error. This chain uses TRBV7-2 with TRBJ2-5; D ambiguous. Germline CDR1 and CDR2: SGHTA and FQGNSA. The CDR3 loop spans 14 amino acids. The CDR3 here is CAGSSTRWQETQYF. CDR3 in DNA: TGTGCCGGCAGCTCTACACGATGGCAAGAGACCCAGTACTTC. Using reference TRBV7-2 and TRBJ2-5 for the parts outside the CDR3, the full variable domain is GAGVSQSPSNKVTEKGKDVELRCDPISGHTALYWYRQSLGQGLEFLIYFQGNSAPDKSGLPSDRFSAERTGGSVSTLTIQRTQQEDSAVYLCAGSSTRWQETQYFGPGTRLLVL.

V and J are TRBV20-1 and TRBJ2-4, with a weak D call TRBD1 (6 bases). This CDR3 comprises 12 residues. Trimming removed 5 bases at V and 13 bases at J, with 18 bases between. Per the germline V gene, CDR1 is DFQATT and CDR2 is SNEGSKA (reference sequence). CDR3 bases: TGCAGTGCTCAAAAACAGGGCCACGGGCAGTACTTC. It codes for CSAQKQGHGQYF.

The chain couples TRBV19 to TRBJ2-3; no reliable D call. The CDR3 covers 13 residues. The germline V gene has CDR1 LNHDA and CDR2 SQIVND (reference sequence). Trimming removed 5 bases at V and 5 bases at J, with 11 bases between. CDR3 DNA sequence: TGTGCCAGTAGTTCTAATCTGGGAGATACGCAGTATTTT. It translates to CASSSNLGDTQYF.

The chain joins TRBV29-1 to TRBJ1-2; no firm D call. The CDR3 extends over 11 amino acids. Germline lookup yields CDR1 SQVTM and CDR2 ANQGSEA. Trimming removed 4 bases from V and 6 bases from J, with 9 bases in between. In DNA, the CDR3 is TGCAGCGTTGTCCTGTATGATGGCTACACCTTC. Translated: CSVVLYDGYTF.

V is TRBV2 and J is TRBJ1-5; TRBD1 is a possible D gene (5 bases). V was clipped by 2 bases and J by 7 bases, with 15 bases between them. The germline gives CDR1 SNHLY, CDR2 FYNNEI. This CDR3 spans 15 amino acids. Written as DNA, the CDR3 is TGTGCCAGCAGTGAAATGGGGCTTCAAGGCCAGCCCCAGCATTTT. Residues: CASSEMGLQGQPQHF.

V gene TRBV28 combines with J gene TRBJ1-4; D unresolved. The germline gives CDR1 MDHEN, CDR2 SYDVKM. The CDR3 covers 13 residues. Trimming removed 5 bases from V and 5 bases from J, with 9 bases in between. CDR3 sequence reads: CASSRRANEKLFF. The CDR3 DNA reads TGTGCCAGCAGTAGGCGGGCGAATGAAAAACTGTTTTTT.

This rearrangement joins TRBV20-1 to TRBJ2-7, with 8 bases matching TRBD2. The CDR3 is 14 residues long. Germline V CDR1 and CDR2: DFQATT, SNEGSKA (reference sequence). V was pared by 6 bases and J by 2 bases, with 9 bases of the junction left unmatched. The chain's CDR3 is CSAAGLAETYEQYF. For the CDR3, the DNA is TGCAGTGCCGCCGGACTAGCTGAGACCTACGAGCAGTACTTC.

The table lists this clonotype with a few counts. J is TRBJ2-7 and V is TRBV4-3; TRBD1 agrees at 7 bases. The germline CDR1 and CDR2 sequences are LGHNA and YSLEER. This CDR3 is 13 amino acids long. Trimming took 4 bases from V and 3 from J; bases not matched to a gene: 3. CDR3: CASSPTGDYEQYF. CDR3 in DNA: TGCGCCAGCAGCCCAACAGGGGACTACGAGCAGTACTTC.

This chain connects TRBV6-2 or TRBV6-3 to TRBJ2-7, with D perhaps given as TRBD1 or TRBD2 (6 bases each). From germline, CDR1 is MNHEY and CDR2 SVGEGT. Trimming shortened V by 6 bases and J by 4 bases, and 10 bases separated the two germline ends. The CDR3 is made up of 12 amino acids. The CDR3: CASRGGGYEQYF. CDR3 coding DNA: TGTGCCAGCAGAGGAGGGGGATACGAGCAGTACTTC.

The rearrangement links TRBV20-1 to TRBJ1-1; D gene ambiguous. Germline V gene lookup returns CDR1 DFQATT and CDR2 SNEGSKA (reference sequence). The CDR3 runs to 15 residues. Trimming removed 0 bases at V and 8 bases at J, with 19 bases between. CDR3 bases: TGCAGTGCTAGAGATCGGGTCAGGATGATTGCCGAAGCTTTCTTT. It yields the protein CSARDRVRMIAEAFF.

The V call is TRBV2, the J call TRBJ1-1; D gene uncertain. Germline V lookup: CDR1 SNHLY, CDR2 FYNNEI. Trimming pared 5 bases from V and 4 bases from J, leaving 11 bases between. The CDR3 spans 13 residues. CDR3 in amino acids: CASSFGRITEAFF. CDR3 nucleotides: TGTGCCAGCAGTTTTGGACGGATCACTGAAGCTTTCTTT.

The V gene is TRBV29-1, the J gene TRBJ1-1; the D gene is possibly TRBD1 (6 bases). The ends were cut back, 7 bases at V and 3 bases at J, with 15 bases in the middle. CDR3 size: 13 residues. Germline V gene sequence: CDR1 SQVTM, CDR2 ANQGSEA. The CDR3 spells CSGGTYRDTEAFF. Written as DNA, the CDR3 is TGCAGCGGAGGGACATACCGGGACACTGAAGCTTTCTTT.

This chain uses TRBV20-1 with TRBJ1-1, with 9 bases aligning to TRBD1. With 6 bases clipped from V and 3 bases from J, the junction kept 5 bases outside the gene matches. CDR1 DFQATT and CDR2 SNEGSKA come from the germline V gene (reference sequence). CDR3 length: 13 residues. CDR3 nucleotides: TGCAGTGCCAGTGGGACAGGGCACACTGAAGCTTTCTTT. It specifies CSASGTGHTEAFF.

This clonotype was seen a few times. V is TRBV6-2 or TRBV6-3 and J is TRBJ1-5, with D possibly TRBD1 on 6 matching bases. The V and J ends lost 8 bases and 6 bases respectively, with 17 bases between them. Per the germline V gene, CDR1 is MNHEY and CDR2 is SVGEGT. The CDR3 length is 14 residues. The CDR3 here is CASLEGGLGQPQHF. Written as DNA, the CDR3 is TGTGCCAGCTTGGAAGGGGGGTTAGGTCAGCCCCAGCATTTT.

This clonotype was detected only once. CDR3 nucleotides: TGTGCCAGCAGCTTAGCGCAGTATTCCTACAATGAGCAGTACTTC. This codes for CASSLAQYSYNEQYF. The chain links TRBV11-2 to TRBJ2-5, with D unresolved. From germline, CDR1 is SGHAT and CDR2 FQNNGV. This CDR3 has 15 amino acids. Deletions cut 1 base from V and 11 bases from J, with 20 bases between.

The chain has TRBV7-6 and TRBJ1-5; no clear D. The V end was cut by 1 base, the J end by 5 bases, with 15 bases between. The germline V gene has CDR1 SGHVS and CDR2 FNYEAQ. The CDR3 contains 16 residues. This CDR3 reads CASSLGPARSDQPQHF. The CDR3 DNA reads as TGTGCCAGCAGCTTAGGGCCGGCCCGTTCGGATCAGCCCCAGCATTTT.

The rearrangement links TRBV7-9 to TRBJ1-2; tentative D call: TRBD1 (5 bases). The germline CDR1 and CDR2 sequences are SEHNR and FQNEAQ (reference sequence). CDR3 length: 16 residues. The V and J ends lost 3 bases and 5 bases respectively, with 19 bases between them. This CDR3 is CASSFPALRQSYGYTF. CDR3 nucleotide sequence: TGTGCCAGCAGCTTCCCCGCGTTGCGACAGTCTTATGGCTACACCTTC. The entire variable domain, with the rest obtained from reference TRBV7-9 and TRBJ1-2, is as follows: DTGVSQNPRHKITKRGQNVTFRCDPISEHNRLYWYRQTLGQGPEFLTYFQNEAQLEKSRLLSDRFSAERPKGSFSTLEIQRTEQGDSAMYLCASSFPALRQSYGYTFGSGTRLTVV.

The chain is built from TRBV4-1 and TRBJ1-6; the D is unclear. V was clipped by 0 bases and J by 1 base, with 13 bases between them. The CDR3 length is 18 residues. Germline CDR1 reads MGHRA; CDR2 reads YSYEKL. The CDR3 coding sequence is TGCGCCAGCAGCCAAGATACGGCCAGCGGGTCCTATAATTCACCCCTCCACTTT. It specifies CASSQDTASGSYNSPLHF.

This chain connects TRBV4-2 to TRBJ1-6, with TRBD1 as a possible D gene (5 bases). CDR1 LGHNA and CDR2 YNFKEQ come from the germline V gene. The CDR3 is 18 amino acids. Trimming left V 0 bases short and J 8 bases short, with 20 bases between. CDR3 sequence (DNA): TGTGCCAGCAGCCAAGAAAGGCCAGGGACTATTGGAGATTCACCCCTCCACTTT. It encodes CASSQERPGTIGDSPLHF.

J is TRBJ1-1 and V is TRBV12-3 or TRBV12-4; 9 nucleotides match TRBD1. The CDR3 extends over 16 amino acids. The trim removed 3 bases at V and 1 base at J, leaving 6 bases unmatched. The CDR3 region is CASSLWTGASNTEAFF. CDR3 nucleotide sequence: TGTGCCAGCAGTTTGTGGACAGGGGCCTCGAACACTGAAGCTTTCTTT.

The chain couples TRBV20-1 to TRBJ2-3; 8 bases are a match to TRBD2. With V trimmed by 2 bases and J by 5 bases, 9 bases remained unmatched. Germline lookup yields CDR1 DFQATT and CDR2 SNEGSKA (reference sequence). The CDR3 extends over 15 amino acids. The CDR3 coding sequence is TGCAGTGCTAGATCCGGGAGCGGGAGTGGAGATACGCAGTATTTT. Its protein product is CSARSGSGSGDTQYF.

This clonotype was counted between two and nine times. The chain combines TRBV27 with TRBJ1-1; possible D gene TRBD1, 5 bases. Germline CDR1 is MNHEY and CDR2 is SMNVEV (reference sequence). The CDR3 has 13 residues. Trimming took off 3 bases at V and 6 bases at J, with 11 bases between the two ends. CDR3 nucleotide sequence: TGTGCCAGCAGTTTTCCGGGGGGGTCTGAAGCTTTCTTT. As protein: CASSFPGGSEAFF.

This clonotype was counted many times. The J gene is TRBJ2-3, the V gene TRBV6-1; 15 bases are a match to TRBD2. Germline CDR1 is MNHNS and CDR2 is SASEGT. The CDR3 covers 15 residues. The V and J ends lost 7 bases and 3 bases, in that order; junction bases with no gene match: 2. The CDR3 spells CASTGLAGGTDTQYF. CDR3 DNA: TGTGCCAGCACAGGACTAGCGGGAGGGACAGATACGCAGTATTTT.

V is TRBV7-6 and J is TRBJ1-1; a weak D match, TRBD1 (6 bases). V lost 1 base to trimming and J lost 3 bases, with 18 bases between them. Germline V lookup: CDR1 SGHVS, CDR2 FNYEAQ. The CDR3 has 17 residues. CDR3 loop: CASSLGFGADRYTEAFF. CDR3 sequence (DNA): TGTGCCAGCAGCTTAGGGTTCGGTGCAGACAGGTACACTGAAGCTTTCTTT.

The genes are TRBV7-2 and TRBJ2-2; D uncertain. CDR3 length equals 16 residues. Germline lookup yields CDR1 SGHTA and CDR2 FQGNSA. V lost 5 bases to trimming and J lost 4 bases, with 17 bases between them. The CDR3 is CASSPPRLGGTGELFF. The CDR3 DNA follows: TGTGCCAGCAGCCCCCCGCGGTTGGGCGGCACCGGGGAGCTGTTTTTT. Based on the CDR3 plus reference TRBV7-2 and TRBJ2-2, the full variable domain is GAGVSQSPSNKVTEKGKDVELRCDPISGHTALYWYRQSLGQGLEFLIYFQGNSAPDKSGLPSDRFSAERTGGSVSTLTIQRTQQEDSAVYLCASSPPRLGGTGELFFGEGSRLTVL.

This chain connects TRBV4-3 to TRBJ1-1, with D possibly being TRBD1 (5 bases). Germline V gene lookup returns CDR1 LGHNA and CDR2 YSLEER. V was pared by 0 bases and J by 2 bases, with 10 bases between. The CDR3 has 15 residues. This CDR3 is CASSQDGRGNTEAFF. CDR3 DNA: TGCGCCAGCAGCCAAGATGGTCGGGGCAACACTGAAGCTTTCTTT.